This TCR beta chain was identified during a study of blood T cell repertoires in COVID-19. The CDR3 extends over 14 amino acids. Trimming pared 4 bases from V and 0 bases from J, leaving 10 bases between. Per germline, CDR1 SGHAT and CDR2 FQNNGV. In the authors' methods: Nucleated cell number was recorded as an estimate derived from reference gene primer amplification. Data came from immunoSEQ multiplex PCR; TCRdb stores just in-frame clones and leaves some out. D and trimming were read from the DNA, whereas the V and J calls and clone size are those reported in that table. The sample contains around 380,000 clones, about 89% of which appear only once.

This chain uses TRBV11-2 with TRBJ2-7; possible D gene TRBD1, 5 bases. The source material was PBMCs or T cells enriched from blood (not recorded which). This TCR derives from a man aged 30-40 years who had recovered from COVID-19. The CDR3 DNA sequence: TGTGCCAGCAGCTCTCCCGACAGCTCCTACGAGCAGTACTTC. Translating it yields CASSSPDSSYEQYF.